This T cell receptor beta chain appears in the sequencing data of a study of identical twins. Study-wide results and limits: Excess sharing by twins proved weaker in beta out-of-frame sequences.

This CDR3 is built from 15 residues. Germline V CDR1 and CDR2: SEHNR, FQNEAQ (reference sequence). Between the trimmed V and J ends, which lost 5 bases and 8 bases, there was a span of 19 bases. From the 5' RACE reads, TCRdb called clonotypes with MiXCR, one entry per CDR3 protein. Of approximately 620,000 distinct CDR3 sequences in the sample, under 9% are singletons; the top ten hold about 0.98%. This clonotype was counted many times. Its antigen is not known. The same data also went into a second study, on yellow fever vaccine responses in identical twins. From that study: Twins' T cell vaccine responses reportedly looked partly convergent, partly personalized.

This TCR was recovered from a woman between 18 and 29 years old in good health. This chain links TRBV7-9 with TRBJ2-1; TRBD1 might be the D (8 bases). Sequenced input: PBMCs. The CDR3 region is CASSLRTGRVDEQFF. The CDR3, as DNA: TGTGCCAGCAGCCTACGGACAGGGAGGGTCGATGAGCAGTTCTTC.